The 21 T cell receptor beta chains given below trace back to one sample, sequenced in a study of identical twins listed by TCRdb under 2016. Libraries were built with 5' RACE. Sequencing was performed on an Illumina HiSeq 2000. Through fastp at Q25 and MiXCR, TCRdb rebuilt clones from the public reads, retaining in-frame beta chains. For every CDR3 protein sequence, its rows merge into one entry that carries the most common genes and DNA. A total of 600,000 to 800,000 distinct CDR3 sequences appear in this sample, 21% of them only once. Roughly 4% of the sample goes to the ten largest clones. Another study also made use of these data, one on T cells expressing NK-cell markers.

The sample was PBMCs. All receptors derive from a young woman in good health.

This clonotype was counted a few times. CDR3 in DNA: TGCAGCGTATCTACAGGGTCGGGCAATCAGCCCCAGCATTTT. As protein: CSVSTGSGNQPQHF. The chain carries TRBV29-1 and TRBJ1-5, with D perhaps TRBD1 (6 bases). This CDR3 comprises 14 residues. The ends were cut back, 6 bases at V and 2 bases at J, with 14 bases in the middle. The V gene's germline CDR1 is SQVTM and CDR2 ANQGSEA. Looking up the rest from reference TRBV29-1 and TRBJ1-5 gives the full variable domain: SAVISQKPSRDICQRGTSLTIQCQVDSQVTMMFWYRQQPGQSLTLIATANQGSEATYESGFVIDKFPISRPNLTFSTLTVSNMSPEDSSIYLCSVSTGSGNQPQHFGDGTRLSIL.

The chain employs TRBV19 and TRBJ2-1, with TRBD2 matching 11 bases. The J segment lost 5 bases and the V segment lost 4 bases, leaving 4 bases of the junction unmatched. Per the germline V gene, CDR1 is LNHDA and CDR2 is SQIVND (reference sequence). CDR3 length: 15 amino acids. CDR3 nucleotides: TGTGCCAGTAGTAGGCAGACTAGCGGGAACAATGAGCAGTTCTTC. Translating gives CASSRQTSGNNEQFF.

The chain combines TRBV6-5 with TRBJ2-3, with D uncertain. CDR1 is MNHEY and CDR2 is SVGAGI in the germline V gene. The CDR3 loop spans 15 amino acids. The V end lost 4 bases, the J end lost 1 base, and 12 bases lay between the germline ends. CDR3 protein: CASSSQDRRTDTQYF. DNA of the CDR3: TGTGCCAGCAGTTCCCAGGATAGACGCACAGATACGCAGTATTTT.

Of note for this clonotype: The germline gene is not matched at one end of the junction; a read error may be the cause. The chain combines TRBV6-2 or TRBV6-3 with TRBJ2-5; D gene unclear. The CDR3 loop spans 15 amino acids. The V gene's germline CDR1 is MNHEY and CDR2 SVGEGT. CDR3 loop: CASRAIWSTQETQYF. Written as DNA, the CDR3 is TGTGCCAGCAGAGCTATATGGTCCACCCAAGAGACCCAATACTTC.

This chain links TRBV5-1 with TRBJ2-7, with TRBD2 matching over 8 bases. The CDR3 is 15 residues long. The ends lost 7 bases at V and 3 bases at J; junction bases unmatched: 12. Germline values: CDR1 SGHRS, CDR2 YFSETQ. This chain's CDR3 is CASSPGGTRFYEQYF. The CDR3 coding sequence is TGCGCCAGCTCCCCAGGCGGGACTAGGTTCTACGAGCAGTACTTC.

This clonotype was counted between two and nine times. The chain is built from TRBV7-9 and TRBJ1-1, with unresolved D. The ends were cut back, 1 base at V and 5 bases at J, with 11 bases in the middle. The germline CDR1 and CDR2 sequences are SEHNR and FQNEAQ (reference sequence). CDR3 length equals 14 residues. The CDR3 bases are TGTGCCAGCAGCTTAGTGAACAGTGGGACTGAAGCTTTCTTT. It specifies CASSLVNSGTEAFF. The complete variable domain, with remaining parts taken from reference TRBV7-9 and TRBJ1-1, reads DTGVSQNPRHKITKRGQNVTFRCDPISEHNRLYWYRQTLGQGPEFLTYFQNEAQLEKSRLLSDRFSAERPKGSFSTLEIQRTEQGDSAMYLCASSLVNSGTEAFFGQGTRLTVV.

The CDR3 here is CASSLENRAGANVLTF. CDR3 DNA sequence: TGCGCCAGCAGCTTGGAGAACAGGGCTGGGGCCAACGTCCTGACTTTC. The chain has TRBV5-1 and TRBJ2-6, with D tentatively TRBD1 (6 bases). V was cut by 0 bases and J by 2 bases, with 9 bases left in between. This CDR3 region has 16 residues. Germline assignment: CDR1 SGHRS and CDR2 YFSETQ.

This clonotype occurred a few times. The CDR3 is CASSLGTTSNQPQHF. The CDR3 DNA sequence: TGTGCCAGCAGCTTAGGCACAACTAGCAATCAGCCCCAGCATTTT. The rearrangement joins TRBV7-9 to TRBJ1-5; D ambiguous. This CDR3 has 15 amino acids. V dropped 1 base and J dropped 0 bases, with 7 bases sitting between them. From germline, CDR1 is SEHNR and CDR2 FQNEAQ (reference sequence).

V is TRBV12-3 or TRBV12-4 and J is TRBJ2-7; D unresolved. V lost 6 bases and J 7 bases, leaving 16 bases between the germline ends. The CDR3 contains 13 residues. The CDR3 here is CASSLSTSLEQYF. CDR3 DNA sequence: TGTGCCAGCAGCCTAAGTACCTCGTTGGAGCAGTACTTC.

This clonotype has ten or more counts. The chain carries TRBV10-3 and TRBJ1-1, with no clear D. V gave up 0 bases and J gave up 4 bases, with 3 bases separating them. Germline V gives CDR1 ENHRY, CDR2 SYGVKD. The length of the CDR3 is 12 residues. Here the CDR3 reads CAISESPTEAFF. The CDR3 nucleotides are TGTGCCATCAGTGAGTCCCCCACTGAAGCTTTCTTT.

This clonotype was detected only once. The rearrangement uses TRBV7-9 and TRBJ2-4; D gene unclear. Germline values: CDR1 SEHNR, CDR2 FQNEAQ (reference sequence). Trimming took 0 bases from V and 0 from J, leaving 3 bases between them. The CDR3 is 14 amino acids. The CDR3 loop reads CASSLAAAKNIQYF. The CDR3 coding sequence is TGTGCCAGCAGCTTAGCGGCAGCCAAAAACATTCAGTACTTC.

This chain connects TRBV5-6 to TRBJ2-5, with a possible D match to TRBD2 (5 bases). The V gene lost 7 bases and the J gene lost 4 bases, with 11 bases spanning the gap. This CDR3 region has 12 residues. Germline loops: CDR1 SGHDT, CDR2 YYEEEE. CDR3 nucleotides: TGTGCCAGCGCGGTGAGCGGAGAGACCCAGTACTTC. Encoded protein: CASAVSGETQYF. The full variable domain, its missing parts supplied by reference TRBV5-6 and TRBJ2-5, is DAGVTQSPTHLIKTRGQQVTLRCSPKSGHDTVSWYQQALGQGPQFIFQYYEEEERQRGNFPDRFSGHQFPNYSSELNVNALLLGDSALYLCASAVSGETQYFGPGTRLLVL.

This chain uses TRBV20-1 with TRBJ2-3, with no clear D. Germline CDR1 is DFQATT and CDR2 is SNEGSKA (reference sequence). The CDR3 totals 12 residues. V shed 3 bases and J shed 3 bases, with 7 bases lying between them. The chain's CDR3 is CSASITTDTQYF. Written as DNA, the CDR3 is TGCAGTGCTAGTATCACGACAGATACGCAGTATTTT.

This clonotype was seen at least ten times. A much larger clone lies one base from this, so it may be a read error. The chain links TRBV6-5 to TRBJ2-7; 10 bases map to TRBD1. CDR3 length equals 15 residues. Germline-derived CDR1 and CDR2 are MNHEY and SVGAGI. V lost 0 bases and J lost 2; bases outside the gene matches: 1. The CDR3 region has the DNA TGTGCCAGCAGTTACTCGGGACAGGGGACCTACGAGCAGTACTTC. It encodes CASSYSGQGTYEQYF.

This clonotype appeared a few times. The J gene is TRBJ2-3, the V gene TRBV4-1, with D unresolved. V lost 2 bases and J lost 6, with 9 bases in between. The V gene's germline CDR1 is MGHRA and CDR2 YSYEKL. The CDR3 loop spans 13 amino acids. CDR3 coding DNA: TGCGCCAGCAGCCAATTGGTTTCGGATACGCAGTATTTT. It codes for CASSQLVSDTQYF.

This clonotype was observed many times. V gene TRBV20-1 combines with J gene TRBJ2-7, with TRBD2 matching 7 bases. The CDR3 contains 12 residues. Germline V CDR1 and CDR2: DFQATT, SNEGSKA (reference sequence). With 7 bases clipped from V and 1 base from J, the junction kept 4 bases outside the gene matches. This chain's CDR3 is CSGISGSYEQYF. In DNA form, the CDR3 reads TGCAGTGGTATTAGCGGGTCCTACGAGCAGTACTTC.

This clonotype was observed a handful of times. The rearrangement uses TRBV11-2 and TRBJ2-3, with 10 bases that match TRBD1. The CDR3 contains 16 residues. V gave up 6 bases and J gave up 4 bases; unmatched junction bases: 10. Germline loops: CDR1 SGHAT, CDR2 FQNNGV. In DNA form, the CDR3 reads TGTGCCAGCAGAACCCGGGACAGGGGCCCCCCAGATACGCAGTATTTT. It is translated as CASRTRDRGPPDTQYF.

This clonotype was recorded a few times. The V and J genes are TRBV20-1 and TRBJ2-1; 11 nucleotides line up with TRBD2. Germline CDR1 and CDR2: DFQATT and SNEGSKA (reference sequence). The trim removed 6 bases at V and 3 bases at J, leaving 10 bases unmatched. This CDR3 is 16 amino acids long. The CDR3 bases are TGCAGTGCGCCATCTAGCGGGGGGCGAAGCTACAATGAGCAGTTCTTC. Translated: CSAPSSGGRSYNEQFF.

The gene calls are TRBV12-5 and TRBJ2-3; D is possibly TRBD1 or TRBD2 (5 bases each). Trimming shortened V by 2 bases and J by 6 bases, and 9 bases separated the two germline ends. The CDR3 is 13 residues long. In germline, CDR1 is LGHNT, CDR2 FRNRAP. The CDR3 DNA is TGTGCTAGTGGTTTGCGAGGGACCGATACGCAGTATTTT. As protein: CASGLRGTDTQYF.

Written as DNA, the CDR3 is TGTGCCAGCAGTGATCAGGGGCCCATCAATGGCAATGAGCAGTTCTTC. It yields the protein CASSDQGPINGNEQFF. V usage is TRBV2 and J usage is TRBJ2-1; D possibly corresponds to TRBD1 (6 bases). Germline V gene sequence: CDR1 SNHLY, CDR2 FYNNEI. Trimming stripped 3 bases from V and 6 bases from J, with 18 bases between. The CDR3 totals 16 residues.

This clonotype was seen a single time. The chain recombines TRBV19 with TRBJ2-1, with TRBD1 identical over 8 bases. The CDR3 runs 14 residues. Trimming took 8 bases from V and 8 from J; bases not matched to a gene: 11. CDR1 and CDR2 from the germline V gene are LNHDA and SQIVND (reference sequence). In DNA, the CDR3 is TGTGCCAGTGCGCGGACAGGGTTTTTGGATGAGCAGTTCTTC. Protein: CASARTGFLDEQFF.